These T cell receptor beta chains were read from a single sample in a study of metastatic and nonmetastatic thyroid tumors. TCRdb re-clonotyped the PCR reads via MiXCR. The sample has 43,000 or so clones, 24% seen once. Sequencing input: blood. These receptors all stem from a male donor with papillary thyroid cancer or a benign thyroid nodule (not recorded which). Some clones in this sample may be carry-over from other donors' samples. Each CDR3 is given with its conserved first and last residue. A D gene is named only where the DNA matches it firmly. Expanded clones get a size class; other rows say once, few or many, or leave the size out.

V: TRBV20-1
J: TRBJ2-7
size: NA
D: NA
CDR3: CSAIAHAASVMYEQYF
DNA: TGCAGTGCTATCGCCCATGCGGCTAGCGTGATGTACGAGCAGTACTTC

V: TRBV27
J: TRBJ2-6
size: few
D: NA
CDR3: CASSFLGSGANVLIF
DNA: TGTGCCAGCAGTTTTTTGGGTTCTGGGGCCAACGTCCTGATTTTC

V: TRBV5-1
J: TRBJ1-5
size: many
D: TRBD1
CDR3: CASSLEPGQGVQPQHF
DNA: TGCGCCAGCAGCTTGGAACCGGGACAGGGTGTACAGCCCCAGCATTTT

V: TRBV12-3/TRBV12-4
J: TRBJ1-6
size: few
D: NA
CDR3: CASSPQGLTHSPLHF
DNA: TGTGCCAGCAGTCCTCAGGGACTCACCCATTCACCCCTCCACTTT

V: TRBV19
J: TRBJ1-1
size: many
D: NA
CDR3: CASSSRGNTEAFF
DNA: TGTGCCAGTAGTAGTCGGGGGAACACTGAAGCTTTCTTT

V: TRBV25-1
J: TRBJ2-3
size: many
D: TRBD1
CDR3: CASVDWGQGTDTQYF
DNA: TGTGCCAGCGTGGATTGGGGACAGGGGACCGATACGCAGTATTTT

V: TRBV7-2
J: TRBJ2-2
size: NA
D: NA
CDR3: CASSQGPNTGELFF
DNA: TGTGCCAGCAGCCAGGGACCAAACACCGGGGAGCTGTTTTTT

V: TRBV9
J: TRBJ2-6
size: NA
D: NA
CDR3: CASELSGANVLTF
DNA: TGTGCCAGCGAGCTATCTGGGGCCAACGTCCTGACTTTC

V: TRBV5-1
J: TRBJ1-6
size: NA
D: NA
CDR3: CASTTGTTNSHLHF
DNA: TGCGCCAGCACCACCGGGACGACCAATTCACACCTCCACTTT

V: TRBV5-1
J: TRBJ2-1
size: NA
D: TRBD2
CDR3: CASSLEASGSYNEQFF
DNA: TGCGCCAGCAGCTTGGAGGCTAGCGGGAGTTACAATGAGCAGTTCTTC

V: TRBV7-9
J: TRBJ1-3
size: many
D: NA
CDR3: CASRGAGNTIYF
DNA: TGTGCCAGCAGGGGGGCGGGGAACACCATATATTTT

V: TRBV7-8
J: TRBJ2-2
size: few
D: NA
CDR3: CASSLVRLGNTGELFF
DNA: TGTGCCAGCAGCTTAGTCAGACTAGGGAACACCGGGGAGCTGTTTTTT

V: TRBV6-1
J: TRBJ1-1
size: few
D: TRBD1
CDR3: CASSSRTGGTEAFF
DNA: TGTGCCAGCAGTTCCCGGACAGGGGGCACTGAAGCTTTCTTT

V: TRBV19
J: TRBJ2-1
size: many
D: NA
CDR3: CASSIVASATPYNEQFF
DNA: TGTGCCAGTAGTATAGTTGCTAGCGCTACACCATACAATGAGCAGTTCTTC

V: TRBV11-3
J: TRBJ1-2
size: NA
D: NA
CDR3: CATQPKDGYTF
DNA: TGTGCCACCCAGCCGAAGGACGGCTACACCTTC

V: TRBV6-1
J: TRBJ2-7
size: few
D: TRBD2
CDR3: CASSPLIAGVPYEQYF
DNA: TGTGCCAGCAGTCCTCTAATAGCGGGAGTTCCCTACGAGCAGTACTTC

V: TRBV29-1
J: TRBJ1-5
size: many
D: NA
CDR3: CSVVGGSNQPQHF
DNA: TGCAGCGTTGTAGGTGGGAGCAATCAGCCCCAGCATTTT

V: TRBV19
J: TRBJ2-7
size: few
D: NA
CDR3: CASSPGWANYEQYF
DNA: TGTGCCAGTAGCCCCGGGTGGGCAAACTACGAGCAGTACTTC

V: TRBV20-1
J: TRBJ2-3
size: NA
D: TRBD2
CDR3: CSASGGASDTQYF
DNA: TGCAGTGCTAGCGGGGGGGCCTCAGATACGCAGTATTTT

V: TRBV9
J: TRBJ1-3
size: NA
D: TRBD1
CDR3: CASSGQGQGVLTGNTIYF
DNA: TGTGCCAGCAGCGGACAGGGACAGGGGGTCCTTACTGGAAACACCATATATTTT

V: TRBV5-1
J: TRBJ2-2
size: many
D: NA
CDR3: CASRGTGANTGELFF
DNA: TGCGCCAGCAGAGGAACCGGGGCGAACACCGGGGAGCTGTTTTTT

V: TRBV7-9
J: TRBJ2-1
size: many
D: NA
CDR3: CASSWGHSDEQFF
DNA: TGTGCCAGCAGCTGGGGACATAGCGATGAGCAGTTCTTC

V: TRBV2
J: TRBJ2-7
size: many
D: NA
CDR3: CASSEFLSSYEQYF
DNA: TGTGCCAGCAGTGAATTTCTGAGCTCCTACGAGCAGTACTTC

V: TRBV2
J: TRBJ1-5
size: many
D: TRBD1
CDR3: CASRGQGVSNQPQHF
DNA: TGTGCCAGCAGGGGTCAGGGGGTCAGCAATCAGCCCCAGCATTTT

V: TRBV29-1
J: TRBJ2-7
size: many
D: NA
CDR3: CSVVWDLSYEQYF
DNA: TGCAGCGTAGTCTGGGACTTATCCTACGAGCAGTACTTC

V: TRBV20-1
J: TRBJ2-1
size: few
D: NA
CDR3: CSARVPLTSSYNEQFF
DNA: TGCAGTGCTAGAGTGCCACTCACGAGCTCCTACAATGAGCAGTTCTTC

V: TRBV7-2
J: TRBJ2-7
size: many
D: TRBD2
CDR3: CASSYRRGGPSGYEQYF
DNA: TGTGCCAGCAGCTACCGAAGGGGAGGGCCTAGTGGGTACGAGCAGTACTTC